This record covers a single T cell receptor (beta chain). This clone was seen a single time. Its target antigen remains unknown. Qualities for individual bases were not recorded, and no much larger clone is one base off. Per the germline V gene, MNHEY is the CDR1 and SVGAGI is the CDR2. V was cut back by 6 bases and J by 5 bases, leaving a gap of 11 bases between them. From its cysteine to its phenylalanine, the CDR3 spans 12 amino acids. The read is trimmed to its CDR3 DNA, 36 bases read in frame from base 1. Read against the paper, the sample's treatment or condition label means: high-dose cyclophosphamide on days +3 and +4 as single-agent GVHD prophylaxis. Busulfan and fludarabine conditioning, a related or unrelated marrow graft, and cyclophosphamide on days +3 and +4 were given to PTCy patients. PTCy-treated patients were drawn from a prospective multi-institutional clinical trial. Mononuclear cells from peripheral blood and bone marrow were separated by Ficoll-Hypaque density centrifugation and then cryopreserved.

The entry originates in a study of T cells after posttransplantation cyclophosphamide (dated by TCRdb to 2016 to 2018). Turning to the overall study: Using TRB sequencing, the study followed how the T cell repertoire reconstituted after myeloablative bone marrow transplantation in which posttransplantation cyclophosphamide served as GVHD prophylaxis. Samples from 35 to 45 PTCy-treated patients, along with samples from 15 to 20 of their related bone marrow donors, underwent antigen receptor sequencing. Blood from every one of the 30 to 35 PTCy patients who had 1-year posttransplant specimens underwent TRB sequencing. Up to about 3 additional blood samples from 2 to 5.2 years after transplant were also TRB-sequenced in 3 patients, as was pretransplant blood from several patients. Because TRA and TRB clonality correlated tightly in about ten samples, the subsequent TCR analyses were limited to TRB only. Public TRB sequences were checked against a database of over 3,600 sequences associated with responses to pathogens, tumor antigens, self-antigens and alloantigens.

Genomic DNA was the input for TRB sequencing, which was run either with the immunoSEQ assay at survey resolution or with the hsTCRB kit. From the authors' description of their analysis: The immunoSEQ software handled the initial read processing, while the LymphoSeq R package was used for the repertoire analyses. For each TRB dataset, clonality was calculated as 1 minus normalized Shannon entropy, and the Gini coefficient was computed as well. To infer phenotypes in unsorted samples, TRB sequences from sorted subsets of the recipient or donor were mapped onto the unsorted samples of the same recipient. TCRdb carries this immuneACCESS record with in-frame sequences only. Its versions omit some clonotypes, under half of them owing to an unresolved V gene in the studies checked, with the rest unexplained. For V, J and clone size, that table is used; D and trimming come from the DNA. The sample table holds roughly 9,000 clones, of which more than 70% were seen once. The top ten clonotypes cover roughly 25% of the sample.

Summary of the overall study and its limitations: The TRB repertoires of T cells infiltrating skin or the GI tract showed only limited overlap with the TRB repertoires found in blood. At 1-2 months, donor-recipient similarity was low but rose over the first year, and the later blood repertoires were often dominated by donor CD8+ memory clones. Across about 40 patients, TRB clonality was highly associated with recipient CMV seropositivity and CMV reactivation, and PTCy diversity was similar to diversity in CNI/methotrexate controls.

The sequences come from PBMCs, collected after allogeneic stem cell transplant with posttransplant cyclophosphamide. The chain uses TRBV6-5 and TRBJ2-7; confidence is insufficient to name the D gene. The TCR originated in a female patient in her forties who received an allogeneic stem cell transplant from an unrelated donor, was CMV-positive, and had no GVHD. Some T cells may be donor cells from the graft after a transplant. The CDR3 is CASRSSSHEQYF. The sequenced DNA is TGTGCCAGCAGATCTAGTTCCCACGAGCAGTACTTC.